What follows are 14 T cell receptor beta chains derived from one specimen sequenced in a study of CD8+ T cells in alopecia areata. Reverse transcription of extracted RNA yielded cDNA, which provided the sequencing template. Only in-frame clones appear in the TCRdb table, and some are missing; sequencing was by immunoSEQ multiplex PCR. The data contain fewer than 200,000 clones, 59% of them singletons. Source: CD4+ T cells sorted from blood, taken at week 0. Receptor source: a human donor with alopecia areata.

This clone turned up a few times. The V call is TRBV30, the J call TRBJ2-2; 8 bases agree with TRBD1. The germline V gene has CDR1 GTSNPN and CDR2 SVGIG (reference sequence). The CDR3 covers 15 residues. V trimming: 2 bases; J trimming: 4 bases; junction bases outside the gene matches: 6. The CDR3 sequence: CAWSPRGQVTGELFF. The CDR3 nucleotides read TGTGCCTGGAGTCCCAGGGGGCAGGTCACCGGGGAGCTGTTTTTT.

J is TRBJ2-5 and V is TRBV6-5; a weak D match, TRBD1 (6 bases). Germline values: CDR1 MNHEY, CDR2 SVGAGI. The CDR3 runs 14 residues. V lost 6 bases, J lost 3 bases, and 14 bases lay in between. The CDR3 nucleotides are TGTGCCAGCAGCCGGGACATCTGGAAAGAGACCCAGTACTTC. Translating it yields CASSRDIWKETQYF.

V is TRBV6-5 and J is TRBJ2-6; D remains unclear. Germline lookup yields CDR1 MNHEY and CDR2 SVGAGI. The CDR3 runs 15 residues. The V gene lost 2 bases and the J gene lost 2 bases, with 7 bases spanning the gap. The CDR3 nucleotides read TGTGCCAGCAGTTACGAACTTACTGGGGCCAACGTCCTGACTTTC. As protein: CASSYELTGANVLTF.

The V and J genes are TRBV9 and TRBJ2-5; D tentatively reads TRBD1 or TRBD2 (5 bases each). CDR3 length equals 12 residues. In germline, CDR1 is SGDLS, CDR2 YYNGEE. Trimming took off 7 bases at V and 3 bases at J, with 10 bases between the two ends. The CDR3 region has the DNA TGTGCCAGCGGAAGAGGGGAAGAGACCCAGTACTTC. As protein: CASGRGEETQYF.

V is TRBV30 and J is TRBJ2-7; D not resolved. CDR1 is GTSNPN, CDR2 SVGIG, per germline (reference sequence). The V and J ends lost 5 bases and 5 bases respectively, with 13 bases between them. CDR3 length: 12 residues. The CDR3 DNA follows: TGTGCCTGGGGTCCCCGTGTTGACGAGCAGTACTTC. This translates into CAWGPRVDEQYF.

A few counts support this clone. The V and J genes are TRBV2 and TRBJ1-5, with D possibly matching TRBD1 (5 bases). The germline V gene encodes CDR1 SNHLY and CDR2 FYNNEI. Trimming left V 7 bases short and J 6 bases short, with 13 bases between. This CDR3 is built from 13 residues. The CDR3 loop reads CASNGRVFQPQHF. CDR3 in DNA: TGTGCCAGCAATGGCAGGGTTTTTCAGCCCCAGCATTTT. Variable domain in full (rest from reference TRBV2 and TRBJ1-5): EPEVTQTPSHQVTQMGQEVILRCVPISNHLYFYWYRQILGQKVEFLVSFYNNEISEKSEIFDDQFSVERPDGSNFTLKIRSTKLEDSAMYFCASNGRVFQPQHFGDGTRLSIL.

The rearrangement links TRBV29-1 to TRBJ2-1; D gene uncertain. The CDR3 covers 12 residues. Trimming left V 7 bases short and J 4 bases short, with 11 bases between. Per the germline V gene, CDR1 is SQVTM and CDR2 is ANQGSEA. The chain's CDR3 is CSAGQEYNEQFF. CDR3 nucleotides: TGCAGCGCCGGGCAGGAATACAATGAGCAGTTCTTC.

The V gene is TRBV10-3, the J gene TRBJ2-3; D gene uncertain. Germline V gene lookup returns CDR1 ENHRY and CDR2 SYGVKD. The CDR3 contains 13 residues. V was cut by 8 bases and J by 2 bases, with 11 bases left in between. CDR3 amino acids: CAIGGPLTDTQYF. The CDR3 DNA reads TGTGCCATCGGTGGCCCACTCACAGATACGCAGTATTTT.

This chain uses TRBV29-1 with TRBJ1-3; D may be TRBD1 (5 bases). Deletions cut 7 bases from V and 2 bases from J, with 12 bases between. CDR3 length: 13 amino acids. From germline, CDR1 is SQVTM and CDR2 ANQGSEA. The chain's CDR3 is CSAGGQAGNTIYF. The CDR3 DNA is TGCAGCGCCGGGGGTCAAGCTGGAAACACCATATATTTT.

This clone appeared a few times. As DNA, the CDR3 is TGTGCCAGTAGAACCGGGCGGACCACTGAAGCTTTCTTT. Amino acid sequence: CASRTGRTTEAFF. The V and J genes are TRBV19 and TRBJ1-1, with unresolved D. V was shortened by 6 bases and J by 4 bases, with 12 bases between the two germline ends. The germline gives CDR1 LNHDA, CDR2 SQIVND (reference sequence). This CDR3 spans 13 amino acids.

V and J are TRBV6-1 and TRBJ2-7, with 7 bases matching TRBD2. V trimming: 2 bases; J trimming: 2 bases; junction bases outside the gene matches: 9. This CDR3 has 16 amino acids. Germline assignment: CDR1 MNHNS and CDR2 SASEGT. The CDR3 DNA reads as TGTGCCAGCAGTGAATCGTTGGGGAGGGGCACCTACGAGCAGTACTTC. Protein sequence: CASSESLGRGTYEQYF.

This sequence joins TRBV18 and TRBJ2-7; 8 bases fit TRBD1. The V gene end was trimmed by 8 bases and the J gene end by 5 bases; junction bases not matched to a gene: 14. CDR1 KGHSH and CDR2 LQKENI come from the germline V gene. This CDR3 spans 15 amino acids. CDR3 DNA sequence: TGTGCCAGCACCCCAGGGACAGGAGGTTTCCACGAGCAGTACTTC. This gives the protein CASTPGTGGFHEQYF. The full variable domain, with the rest looked up from reference TRBV18 and TRBJ2-7, is NAGVMQNPRHLVRRRGQEARLRCSPMKGHSHVYWYRQLPEEGLKFMVYLQKENIIDESGMPKERFSAEFPKEGPSILRIQQVVRGDSAAYFCASTPGTGGFHEQYFGPGTRLTVT.

The rearrangement uses TRBV7-9 and TRBJ1-6; D possibly corresponds to TRBD1 (6 bases). Trimming pared 4 bases from V and 10 bases from J, leaving 14 bases between. CDR3 size: 14 residues. Germline V gene lookup returns CDR1 SEHNR and CDR2 FQNEAQ (reference sequence). Here the CDR3 reads CASSSYRVGSPLHF. The CDR3 region has the DNA TGTGCCAGCAGCTCCTACAGGGTTGGATCACCCCTCCACTTT.

The chain is built from TRBV19 and TRBJ2-7; 7 bases align to TRBD2. J lost 0 bases, V lost 5 bases, and 7 bases had no gene match. The germline V gene has CDR1 LNHDA and CDR2 SQIVND (reference sequence). The CDR3 runs to 15 residues. CDR3 nucleotides: TGTGCCAGTAGTCCCCGGCTAGCGGCCTCCTACGAGCAGTACTTC. Protein product: CASSPRLAASYEQYF.